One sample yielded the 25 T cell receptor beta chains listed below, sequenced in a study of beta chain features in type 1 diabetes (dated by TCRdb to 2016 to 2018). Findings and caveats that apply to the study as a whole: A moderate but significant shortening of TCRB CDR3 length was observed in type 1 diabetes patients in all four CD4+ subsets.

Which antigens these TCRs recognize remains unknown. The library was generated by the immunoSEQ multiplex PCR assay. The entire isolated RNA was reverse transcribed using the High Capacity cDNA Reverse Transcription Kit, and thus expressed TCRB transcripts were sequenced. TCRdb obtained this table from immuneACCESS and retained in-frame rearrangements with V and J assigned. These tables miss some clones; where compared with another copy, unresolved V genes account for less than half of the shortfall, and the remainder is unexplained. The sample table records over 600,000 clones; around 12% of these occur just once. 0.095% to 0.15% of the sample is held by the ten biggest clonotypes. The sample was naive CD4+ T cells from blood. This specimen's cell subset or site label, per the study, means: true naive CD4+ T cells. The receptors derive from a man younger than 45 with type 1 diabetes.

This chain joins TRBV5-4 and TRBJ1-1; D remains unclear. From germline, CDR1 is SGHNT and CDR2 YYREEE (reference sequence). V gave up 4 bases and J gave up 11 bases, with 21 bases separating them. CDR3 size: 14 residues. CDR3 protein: CASSRQVDRLGAFF. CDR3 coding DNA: TGTGCCAGCAGCCGACAAGTAGACCGGCTAGGCGCTTTCTTT. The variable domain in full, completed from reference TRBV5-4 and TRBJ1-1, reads ETGVTQSPTHLIKTRGQQVTLRCSSQSGHNTVSWYQQALGQGPQFIFQYYREEENGRGNFPPRFSGLQFPNYSSELNVNALELDDSALYLCASSRQVDRLGAFFGQGTRLTVV.

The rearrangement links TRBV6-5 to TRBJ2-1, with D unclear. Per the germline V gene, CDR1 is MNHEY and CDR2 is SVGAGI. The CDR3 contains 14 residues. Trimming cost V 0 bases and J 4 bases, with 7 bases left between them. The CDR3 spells CASSYSVQYNEQFF. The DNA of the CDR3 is TGTGCCAGCAGTTACTCTGTACAGTACAATGAGCAGTTCTTC.

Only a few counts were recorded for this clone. The CDR3 nucleotides are TGCGCCAGCAGCTTGACTAGCCACAATGAGCAGTTCTTC. This translates into CASSLTSHNEQFF. The chain carries TRBV5-1 and TRBJ2-1; tentative D call: TRBD2 (6 bases). Germline CDR1 is SGHRS and CDR2 is YFSETQ. Trimming removed 1 base from V and 5 bases from J, with 7 bases in between. The CDR3 sequence is 13 residues long. The variable domain in full, with the rest retrieved from reference TRBV5-1 and TRBJ2-1, is KAGVTQTPRYLIKTRGQQVTLSCSPISGHRSVSWYQQTPGQGLQFLFEYFSETQRNKGNFPGRFSGRQFSNSRSEMNVSTLELGDSALYLCASSLTSHNEQFFGPGTRLTVL.

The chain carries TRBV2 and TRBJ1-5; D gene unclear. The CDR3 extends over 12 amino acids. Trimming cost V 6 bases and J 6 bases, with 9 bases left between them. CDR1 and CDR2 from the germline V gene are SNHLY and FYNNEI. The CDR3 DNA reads TGTGCCAGCAGGTTCTCAGGTCAGCCCCAGCATTTT. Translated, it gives CASRFSGQPQHF.

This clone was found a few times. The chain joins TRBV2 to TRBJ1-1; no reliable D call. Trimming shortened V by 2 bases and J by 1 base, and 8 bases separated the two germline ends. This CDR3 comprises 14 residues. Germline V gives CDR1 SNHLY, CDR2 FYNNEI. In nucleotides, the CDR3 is TGTGCCAGCAGTGAACTGGAGGGGAACACTGAAGCTTTCTTT. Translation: CASSELEGNTEAFF.

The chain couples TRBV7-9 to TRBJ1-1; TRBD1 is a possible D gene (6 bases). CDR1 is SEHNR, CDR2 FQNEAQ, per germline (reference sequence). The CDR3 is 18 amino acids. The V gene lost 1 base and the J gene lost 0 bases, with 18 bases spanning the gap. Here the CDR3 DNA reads TGTGCCAGCAGCTTAGGTGCCAGGGGACGAGGTGTGAACACTGAAGCTTTCTTT. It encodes CASSLGARGRGVNTEAFF.

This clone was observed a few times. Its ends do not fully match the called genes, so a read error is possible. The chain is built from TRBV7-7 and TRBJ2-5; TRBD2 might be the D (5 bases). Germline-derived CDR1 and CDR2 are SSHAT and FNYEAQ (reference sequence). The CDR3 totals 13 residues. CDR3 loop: CASSFTRSETQYF. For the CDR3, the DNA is TGTGCTAGCAGCTTCACTAGATCGGAGACCCAGTACTTC.

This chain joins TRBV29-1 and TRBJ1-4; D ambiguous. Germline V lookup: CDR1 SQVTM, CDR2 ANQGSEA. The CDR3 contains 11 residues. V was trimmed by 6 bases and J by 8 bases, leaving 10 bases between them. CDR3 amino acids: CSVVVLEKLFF. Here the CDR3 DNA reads TGCAGCGTGGTGGTTCTAGAAAAACTGTTTTTT.

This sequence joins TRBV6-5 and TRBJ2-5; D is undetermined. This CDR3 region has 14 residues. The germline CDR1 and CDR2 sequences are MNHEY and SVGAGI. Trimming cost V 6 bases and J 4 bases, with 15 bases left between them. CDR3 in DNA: TGTGCCAGCAGCCCCGGACCCTCCGGAGAGACCCAGTACTTC. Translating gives CASSPGPSGETQYF.

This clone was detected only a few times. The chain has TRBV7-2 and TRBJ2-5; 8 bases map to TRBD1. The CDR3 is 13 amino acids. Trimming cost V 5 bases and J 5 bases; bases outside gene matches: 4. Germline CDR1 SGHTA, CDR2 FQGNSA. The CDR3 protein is CASSVTGGETQYF. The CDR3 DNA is TGTGCCAGCAGCGTCACAGGGGGGGAGACCCAGTACTTC. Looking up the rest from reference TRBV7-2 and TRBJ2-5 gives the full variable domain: GAGVSQSPSNKVTEKGKDVELRCDPISGHTALYWYRQSLGQGLEFLIYFQGNSAPDKSGLPSDRFSAERTGGSVSTLTIQRTQQEDSAVYLCASSVTGGETQYFGPGTRLLVL.

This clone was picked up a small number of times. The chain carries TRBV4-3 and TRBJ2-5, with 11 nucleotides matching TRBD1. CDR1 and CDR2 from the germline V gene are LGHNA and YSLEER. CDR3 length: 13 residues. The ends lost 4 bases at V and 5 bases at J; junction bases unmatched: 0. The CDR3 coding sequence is TGCGCCAGCAGCCGGGACAGGGGGGAGACCCAGTACTTC. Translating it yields CASSRDRGETQYF.

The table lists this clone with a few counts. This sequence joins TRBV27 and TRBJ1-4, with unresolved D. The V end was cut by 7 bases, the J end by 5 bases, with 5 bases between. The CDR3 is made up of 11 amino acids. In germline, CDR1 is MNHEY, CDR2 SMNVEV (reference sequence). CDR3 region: CASKLNEKLFF. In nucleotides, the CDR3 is TGTGCCAGCAAACTGAATGAAAAACTGTTTTTT.

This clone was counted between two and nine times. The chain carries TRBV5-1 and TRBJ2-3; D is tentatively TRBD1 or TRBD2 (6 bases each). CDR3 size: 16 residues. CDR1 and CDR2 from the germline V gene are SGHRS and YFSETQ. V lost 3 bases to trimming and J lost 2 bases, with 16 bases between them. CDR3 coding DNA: TGCGCCAGCAGCTATCCCTTAGGGGGGACCACAGATACGCAGTATTTT. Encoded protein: CASSYPLGGTTDTQYF.

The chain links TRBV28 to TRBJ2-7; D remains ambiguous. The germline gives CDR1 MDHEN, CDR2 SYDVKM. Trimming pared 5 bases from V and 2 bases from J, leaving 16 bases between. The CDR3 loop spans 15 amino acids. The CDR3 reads CASSARTGGAYEQYF. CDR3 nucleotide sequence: TGTGCCAGCAGTGCGCGGACGGGCGGAGCCTACGAGCAGTACTTC.

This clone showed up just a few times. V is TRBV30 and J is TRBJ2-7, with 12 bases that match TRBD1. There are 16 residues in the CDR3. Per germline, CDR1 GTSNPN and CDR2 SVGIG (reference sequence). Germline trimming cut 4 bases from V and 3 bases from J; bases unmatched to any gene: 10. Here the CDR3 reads CAWNMGTGGKYYEQYF. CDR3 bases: TGTGCCTGGAATATGGGGACAGGGGGCAAATACTACGAGCAGTACTTC.

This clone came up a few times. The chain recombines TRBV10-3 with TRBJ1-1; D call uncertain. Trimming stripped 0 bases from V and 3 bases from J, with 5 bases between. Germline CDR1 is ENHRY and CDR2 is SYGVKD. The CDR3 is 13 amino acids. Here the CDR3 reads CAISESTDTEAFF. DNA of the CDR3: TGTGCCATCAGTGAGTCCACGGACACTGAAGCTTTCTTT.

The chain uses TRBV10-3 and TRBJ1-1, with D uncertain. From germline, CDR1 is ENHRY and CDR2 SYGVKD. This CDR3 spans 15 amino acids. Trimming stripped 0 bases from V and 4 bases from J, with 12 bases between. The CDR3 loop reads CAISESRPEGTEAFF. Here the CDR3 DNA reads TGTGCCATCAGTGAGTCCCGACCGGAGGGCACTGAAGCTTTCTTT.

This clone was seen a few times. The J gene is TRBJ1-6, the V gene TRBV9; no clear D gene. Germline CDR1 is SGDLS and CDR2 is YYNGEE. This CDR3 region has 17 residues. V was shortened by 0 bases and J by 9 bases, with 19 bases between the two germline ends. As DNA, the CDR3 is TGTGCCAGCAGCGTAGGTGAGACAAATTCCTGGACTTCACCCCTCCACTTT. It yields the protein CASSVGETNSWTSPLHF.

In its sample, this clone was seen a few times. CDR3: CATQPAGVANEQFF. The DNA of the CDR3 is TGTGCCACCCAACCGGCCGGGGTCGCCAATGAGCAGTTCTTC. V is TRBV7-8 and J is TRBJ2-1, with TRBD2 as a possible D gene (5 bases). The CDR3 has 14 amino acids. Trimming stripped 10 bases from V and 6 bases from J, with 19 bases between. Germline V gene lookup returns CDR1 SGHVS and CDR2 FQNEAQ. Full variable domain (outside the CDR3, taken from reference TRBV7-8 and TRBJ2-1): GAGVSQSPRYKVAKRGQDVALRCDPISGHVSLFWYQQALGQGPEFLTYFQNEAQLDKSGLPSDRFFAERPEGSVSTLKIQRTQQEDSAVYLCATQPAGVANEQFFGPGTRLTVL.

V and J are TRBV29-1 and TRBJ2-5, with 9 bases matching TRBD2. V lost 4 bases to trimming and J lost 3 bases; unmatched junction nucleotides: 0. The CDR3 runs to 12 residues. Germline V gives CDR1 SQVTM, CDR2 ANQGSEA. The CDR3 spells CSVGLAEETQYF. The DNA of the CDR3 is TGCAGCGTTGGACTAGCGGAAGAGACCCAGTACTTC.

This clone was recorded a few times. CDR3 loop: CASSRLDRDSLNYGYTF. DNA for the CDR3: TGTGCCAGCAGCCGGCTCGACAGGGACTCTTTGAACTATGGCTACACCTTC. The chain employs TRBV4-2 and TRBJ1-2, with 7 bases that match TRBD1. This CDR3 has 17 residues. In germline, CDR1 is LGHNA, CDR2 YNFKEQ. V lost 4 bases to trimming and J lost 2 bases; unmatched junction nucleotides: 13.

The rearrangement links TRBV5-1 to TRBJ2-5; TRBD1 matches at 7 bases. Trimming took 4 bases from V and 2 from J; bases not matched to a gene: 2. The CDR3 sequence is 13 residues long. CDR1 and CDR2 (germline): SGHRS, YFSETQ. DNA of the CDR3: TGCGCCAGCAGCCCGGACAGGCAAGAGACCCAGTACTTC. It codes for CASSPDRQETQYF.

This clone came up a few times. CDR3 region: CASIEAGTGELFF. The CDR3 DNA follows: TGTGCCAGCATTGAAGCCGGGACCGGGGAGCTGTTTTTT. This sequence joins TRBV28 and TRBJ2-2; D gene uncertain. Per germline, CDR1 MDHEN and CDR2 SYDVKM. The CDR3 is made up of 13 amino acids. V was clipped by 7 bases and J by 5 bases, with 11 bases between them.

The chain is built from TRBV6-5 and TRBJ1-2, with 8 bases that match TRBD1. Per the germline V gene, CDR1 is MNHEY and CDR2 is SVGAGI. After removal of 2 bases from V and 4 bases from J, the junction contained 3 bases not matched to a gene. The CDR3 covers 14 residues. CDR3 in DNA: TGTGCCAGCAGTTACGGCGGGACAGGCTATGGCTACACCTTC. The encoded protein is CASSYGGTGYGYTF.

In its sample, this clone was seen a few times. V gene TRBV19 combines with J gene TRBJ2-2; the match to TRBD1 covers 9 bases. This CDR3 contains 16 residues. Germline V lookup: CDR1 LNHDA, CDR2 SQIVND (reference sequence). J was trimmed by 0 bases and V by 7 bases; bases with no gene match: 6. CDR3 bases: TGTGCCAGTACTCCAACAGGGGGCGCGAACACCGGGGAGCTGTTTTTT. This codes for CASTPTGGANTGELFF.